The 32 T cell receptor beta chains reported below all come from one sample, sequenced in a study of blood T cell repertoires in COVID-19. Assay: immunoSEQ multiplex PCR; the TCRdb copy retains only in-frame clones and omits some. Here the sample spans 150,000 or so clones, approximately 80% being singletons. The specimen sequenced was peripheral blood. These receptors were obtained from a man in his sixties or seventies who had recovered from COVID-19.

The J gene is TRBJ1-1, the V gene TRBV28, with D possibly matching TRBD1 (5 bases). Looked up from germline, CDR1 is MDHEN and CDR2 is SYDVKM. With 7 bases removed from V and 0 bases from J, the gap between germline ends came to 15 bases. CDR3 length: 15 residues. The CDR3 DNA follows: TGTGCCAGCATAGTGGGGCCCTCCATGAACACTGAAGCTTTCTTT. Residues: CASIVGPSMNTEAFF.

The rearrangement links TRBV3-1 (or the pseudogene TRBV3-2) to TRBJ1-1, with 8 bases that match TRBD1. Trimming at V came to 1 base and at J to 10 bases, leaving 11 bases not matched to a gene. CDR1 and CDR2 (germline): LGHDT, YNNKEL (reference sequence). The CDR3 contains 15 residues. In nucleotides, the CDR3 is TGTGCCAGCAGCCAAGGAAGCAGGGGGCCAAACCGAGCTTTCTTT. It is translated as CASSQGSRGPNRAFF.

The CDR3 DNA is TGCGCCAGCAGCCAAGGGGGACATCTTAGCAATCAGCCCCAGCATTTT. Protein sequence: CASSQGGHLSNQPQHF. The J gene is TRBJ1-5, the V gene TRBV4-1; D may be TRBD1 (6 bases). This CDR3 has 16 amino acids. V was trimmed by 1 base and J by 0 bases, leaving 10 bases between them. The germline CDR1 and CDR2 sequences are MGHRA and YSYEKL.

The chain links TRBV2 to TRBJ2-7; TRBD2 is a possible D gene (5 bases). CDR1 SNHLY and CDR2 FYNNEI come from the germline V gene. The CDR3 has 12 residues. V was clipped by 6 bases and J by 1 base, with 7 bases between them. CDR3 DNA: TGTGCCAGCAGGCCGGGATCCTACGAGCAGTACTTC. The encoded protein is CASRPGSYEQYF.

This clone appeared a few times. V gene TRBV5-1 combines with J gene TRBJ2-1; possible D gene TRBD2, 6 bases. The CDR3 runs to 13 residues. V lost 4 bases and J lost 8, with 13 bases in between. Germline-derived CDR1 and CDR2 are SGHRS and YFSETQ. CDR3: CASSKGLNDEQFF. CDR3 nucleotide sequence: TGCGCCAGCAGCAAGGGACTGAATGATGAGCAGTTCTTC. Using reference TRBV5-1 and TRBJ2-1 for the parts outside the CDR3, the full variable domain is KAGVTQTPRYLIKTRGQQVTLSCSPISGHRSVSWYQQTPGQGLQFLFEYFSETQRNKGNFPGRFSGRQFSNSRSEMNVSTLELGDSALYLCASSKGLNDEQFFGPGTRLTVL.

V is TRBV27 and J is TRBJ1-5; D is ambiguous. CDR1 is MNHEY and CDR2 is SMNVEV in the germline V gene (reference sequence). The CDR3 runs to 13 residues. The V end lost 8 bases, the J end lost 7 bases, and 15 bases lay between the germline ends. CDR3 protein: CASGTSAPQPQHF. CDR3 sequence (DNA): TGTGCCAGCGGAACAAGCGCTCCCCAGCCCCAGCATTTT.

The chain carries TRBV5-1 and TRBJ2-3; the D gene is possibly TRBD2 (5 bases). CDR1 and CDR2 (germline): SGHRS, YFSETQ. V dropped 0 bases and J dropped 0 bases, with 8 bases sitting between them. This CDR3 contains 15 residues. CDR3 sequence reads: CASSLAGGSTDTQYF. The CDR3 DNA reads TGCGCCAGCAGCTTGGCGGGCGGGAGCACAGATACGCAGTATTTT.

V gene TRBV19 combines with J gene TRBJ2-7; TRBD2 matches at 10 bases. The ends lost 3 bases at V and 5 bases at J; junction bases unmatched: 7. CDR1 is LNHDA and CDR2 is SQIVND in the germline V gene (reference sequence). CDR3 length: 15 residues. CDR3 sequence (DNA): TGTGCCAGTAGTATTGTCGCTAGCGGGAGAGACGAGCAGTACTTC. Its translation: CASSIVASGRDEQYF.

The CDR3 here is CASSSKTGCNYGYTF. The CDR3 DNA sequence: TGTGCCAGCAGCTCTAAAACGGGGTGTAACTATGGCTACACCTTC. The rearrangement joins TRBV12-1 to TRBJ1-2. TRBV12-1 is reported as a pseudogene. This CDR3 has 15 residues.

This clone was observed a single time. The chain joins TRBV3-1 (or the pseudogene TRBV3-2) to TRBJ2-1; TRBD1 agrees at 8 bases. The CDR3 is made up of 15 amino acids. Germline lookup yields CDR1 LGHDT and CDR2 YNNKEL (reference sequence). The J segment lost 3 bases and the V segment lost 4 bases, leaving 5 bases of the junction unmatched. CDR3 coding DNA: TGTGCCAGCAGCCTTACTGGACAGGGCTACAATGAGCAGTTCTTC. It translates to CASSLTGQGYNEQFF.

The J gene is TRBJ2-5, the V gene TRBV11-2; 7 nucleotides align to TRBD2. J lost 4 bases, V lost 4 bases, and 6 bases had no gene match. Germline lookup yields CDR1 SGHAT and CDR2 FQNNGV. The CDR3 consists of 14 residues. The CDR3 reads CASSSAPGGETQYF. CDR3 nucleotides: TGTGCCAGCAGCTCCGCCCCGGGAGGAGAGACCCAGTACTTC.

The gene calls are TRBV6-5 and TRBJ1-2; 8 bases agree with TRBD1. The V gene end was trimmed by 8 bases and the J gene end by 5 bases; junction bases not matched to a gene: 7. Germline loops: CDR1 MNHEY, CDR2 SVGAGI. The CDR3 spans 13 residues. CDR3 loop: CASYSGTGYGYTF. CDR3 bases: TGTGCCAGCTACTCCGGGACAGGATATGGCTACACCTTC.

The chain is built from TRBV5-1 and TRBJ2-1; 8 nucleotides align to TRBD2. V was pared by 0 bases and J by 10 bases, with 9 bases of the junction left unmatched. This CDR3 has 15 amino acids. Germline CDR1 is SGHRS and CDR2 is YFSETQ. Here the CDR3 reads CASSLAGTSDREQFF. The CDR3 coding sequence is TGCGCCAGCAGCTTGGCAGGGACTAGTGACAGGGAGCAGTTCTTC.

This chain connects TRBV19 to TRBJ2-7, with D uncertain. The germline V and J ends were trimmed by 1 base and 2 bases, with 9 bases remaining between them. The CDR3 extends over 14 amino acids. Germline CDR1 and CDR2: LNHDA and SQIVND (reference sequence). The CDR3 DNA sequence: TGTGCCAGTAGTATAGCAAACTTTCCCTACGAGCAGTACTTC. Translating gives CASSIANFPYEQYF.

The chain carries TRBV20-1 and TRBJ1-5; tentative D call: TRBD1 (5 bases). The CDR3 is 13 amino acids. Trimming stripped 3 bases from V and 3 bases from J, with 9 bases between. Germline CDR1 is DFQATT and CDR2 is SNEGSKA (reference sequence). The CDR3 DNA sequence: TGCAGTGCTAGTAAAGGGGTCAATCAGCCCCAGCATTTT. This gives the protein CSASKGVNQPQHF.

The J gene is TRBJ2-7, the V gene TRBV5-8; 7 bases are a match to TRBD2. This CDR3 contains 15 residues. The trim removed 5 bases at V and 4 bases at J, leaving 12 bases unmatched. Germline loops: CDR1 SGHTS, CDR2 YDEGEE. The DNA for the CDR3 is TGTGCCAGCAGTTCCTTCGGAGCGGGATCGTACGAGCAGTACTTC. Amino acid sequence: CASSSFGAGSYEQYF. Together with reference TRBV5-8 and TRBJ2-7, the CDR3 gives the full variable domain: EAGVTQSPTHLIKTRGQQATLRCSPISGHTSVYWYQQALGLGLQFLLWYDEGEERNRGNFPPRFSGRQFPNYSSELNVNALELEDSALYLCASSSFGAGSYEQYFGPGTRLTVT.

This chain uses TRBV19 with TRBJ2-3; 7 positions agree with TRBD1. Per the germline V gene, CDR1 is LNHDA and CDR2 is SQIVND (reference sequence). V shed 6 bases, J shed 7 bases, and the junction held 7 bases outside the gene matches. The CDR3 extends over 13 amino acids. This CDR3 is CASSSPDRNTQYF. In DNA, the CDR3 is TGTGCCAGTAGCAGCCCGGACAGGAATACGCAGTATTTT.

Notes on this clone: Other DNA sequences in this sample translate to the same CDR3. The chain recombines TRBV7-6 with TRBJ2-5; TRBD2 matches 10 bases. The CDR3 is 16 amino acids. V was clipped by 0 bases and J by 5 bases; unmatched bases: 6. CDR1 is SGHVS, CDR2 FNYEAQ, per germline. Written as DNA, the CDR3 is TGTGCCAGCAGCTTAGCGGCTAGCGGGAGTACGGAGACCCAGTACTTC. It codes for CASSLAASGSTETQYF.

This clone was found once. The J gene is TRBJ2-7, the V gene TRBV7-2, with no clear D. V was shortened by 4 bases and J by 3 bases, with 10 bases between the two germline ends. Germline V gives CDR1 SGHTA, CDR2 FQGNSA. The CDR3 is 13 residues long. The CDR3: CASSYLPRYEQYF. CDR3 nucleotides: TGTGCCAGCAGCTATCTTCCCCGCTACGAGCAGTACTTC.

This clone was picked up one time. The V gene is TRBV28, the J gene TRBJ2-1, with 8 bases fitting TRBD2. The germline V gene encodes CDR1 MDHEN and CDR2 SYDVKM. This CDR3 spans 14 amino acids. With 6 bases clipped from V and 2 bases from J, the junction kept 3 bases outside the gene matches. The CDR3 bases are TGTGCCAGCAGCATAGCGGGAACCTACAATGAGCAGTTCTTC. Its translation is CASSIAGTYNEQFF.

The J gene is TRBJ1-2, the V gene TRBV19; possible D gene TRBD1, 5 bases. V gave up 3 bases and J gave up 8 bases, with 19 bases separating them. Germline CDR1 reads LNHDA; CDR2 reads SQIVND (reference sequence). The length of the CDR3 is 15 residues. This chain's CDR3 is CASSIQGNSARGYTF. CDR3 DNA: TGTGCCAGTAGTATTCAGGGCAATTCAGCGAGGGGCTACACCTTC.

The genes are TRBV6-5 and TRBJ2-7; D is possibly TRBD2 (6 bases). The V end was cut by 4 bases, the J end by 6 bases, with 19 bases between. This CDR3 comprises 15 residues. The V gene's germline CDR1 is MNHEY and CDR2 SVGAGI. CDR3 in amino acids: CASSSLWGESGEQYF. Written as DNA, the CDR3 is TGTGCCAGCAGTTCCCTCTGGGGGGAGTCGGGCGAGCAGTACTTC.

The chain combines TRBV20-1 with TRBJ1-1; D gene ambiguous. Germline CDR1 reads DFQATT; CDR2 reads SNEGSKA (reference sequence). Trimming took 3 bases from V and 11 from J, leaving 10 bases between them. This CDR3 is 10 amino acids long. The CDR3 nucleotides read TGCAGTGCTAGCTTTGGAGGGGCTTTCTTT. It specifies CSASFGGAFF.

The chain carries TRBV6-5 and TRBJ2-7; the match to TRBD1 covers 8 bases. Trimming removed 5 bases from V and 3 bases from J; junction bases left unmatched: 9. The CDR3 loop spans 15 amino acids. The V gene's germline CDR1 is MNHEY and CDR2 SVGAGI. The CDR3, as DNA: TGTGCCAGCAGTCCCACGACGACAGGGGACTACGAGCAGTACTTC. This sequence encodes CASSPTTTGDYEQYF.

The rearrangement links TRBV7-9 to TRBJ1-2; D may be TRBD1 (5 bases). There are 15 residues in the CDR3. The V end lost 1 base, the J end lost 3 bases, and 12 bases lay between the germline ends. Germline V gene data show CDR1 as SEHNR and CDR2 as FQNEAQ (reference sequence). As DNA, the CDR3 is TGTGCCAGCAGCTTAGGCGTGGCGGGGCACTATGGCTACACCTTC. Translating gives CASSLGVAGHYGYTF.

V is TRBV5-4 and J is TRBJ2-3; unclear D gene. The CDR3 consists of 15 residues. The germline gives CDR1 SGHNT, CDR2 YYREEE (reference sequence). The V gene lost 1 base and the J gene lost 4 bases, with 13 bases spanning the gap. This chain's CDR3 is CASSLPRSFSDTQYF. The CDR3 DNA follows: TGTGCCAGCAGCTTGCCAAGGAGTTTCTCAGATACGCAGTATTTT.

The rearrangement joins TRBV9 to TRBJ1-3; no clear D gene. V gave up 3 bases and J gave up 1 base, with 11 bases separating them. The germline gives CDR1 SGDLS, CDR2 YYNGEE. The CDR3 is 15 amino acids. The CDR3 region is CASSGRGSSGNTIYF. CDR3 sequence (DNA): TGTGCCAGCAGCGGTAGAGGGAGTTCTGGAAACACCATATATTTT.

CDR3 region: CASSFAPTEGEQYF. The CDR3 DNA reads as TGTGCCAGCAGCTTCGCCCCAACAGAGGGCGAGCAGTACTTC. The J gene is TRBJ2-7, the V gene TRBV7-8; TRBD2 is a possible D gene (5 bases). Germline CDR1 and CDR2: SGHVS and FQNEAQ. Between the trimmed V and J ends, which lost 3 bases and 6 bases, there was a span of 15 bases. The CDR3 runs 14 residues.

The J gene is TRBJ2-5, the V gene TRBV7-2, with 10 positions matching TRBD2. The J segment lost 1 base and the V segment lost 3 bases, leaving 8 bases of the junction unmatched. This CDR3 region has 17 residues. Germline lookup yields CDR1 SGHTA and CDR2 FQGNSA. The CDR3 DNA follows: TGTGCCAGCAGCTTCAATGGTGCTAGCGGGGGCCAAGAGACCCAGTACTTC. The encoded protein is CASSFNGASGGQETQYF.

This rearrangement joins TRBV3-1 (or the pseudogene TRBV3-2) to TRBJ2-7, with TRBD2 as a possible D gene (7 bases). The CDR3 sequence is 18 residues long. Trimming took 0 bases from V and 1 from J, leaving 19 bases between them. CDR1 LGHDT and CDR2 YNNKEL come from the germline V gene (reference sequence). CDR3 residues: CASSQDPQGRGTSYEQYF. The CDR3 DNA follows: TGTGCCAGCAGCCAAGACCCCCAGGGGAGGGGGACTTCCTACGAGCAGTACTTC.

The rearrangement uses TRBV6-6 and TRBJ2-7, with TRBD1 matching over 9 bases. J gave up 0 bases and V 6 bases, and 9 bases lay outside the gene matches. This CDR3 is 16 amino acids long. Germline values: CDR1 MNHNY, CDR2 SVGAGI (reference sequence). The CDR3 region is CASRPSSGQGSYEQYF. For the CDR3, the DNA is TGTGCCAGCAGGCCGAGCTCGGGACAGGGCTCCTACGAGCAGTACTTC.

This clone was detected only once. The chain carries TRBV7-8 and TRBJ2-1; 9 nucleotides line up with TRBD1. Germline V CDR1 and CDR2: SGHVS, FQNEAQ. Unmatched junction bases numbered 11, after V lost 5 bases and J lost 6 bases. The CDR3 loop spans 16 amino acids. The CDR3 nucleotides are TGTGCCAGCAGCCAGACCCGGGACAGGGAGAGCAATGAGCAGTTCTTC. Protein product: CASSQTRDRESNEQFF.